The clone carrying this T cell receptor (beta chain) is a singleton in its sample. Its antigen is as yet unknown. The assay that was used to sequence DNA from cultured CD4+ T cells was the Oncomine TCR Beta short-read assay. In TCRdb, the PCR reads were re-called with MiXCR into one record per CDR3 protein. The sample gives 9,500 or so distinct CDR3 sequences, 26% of which show up once; under 60% is in the top ten. V shed 2 bases and J shed 8 bases, with 15 bases lying between them. The CDR3 is made up of 15 amino acids. The germline gives CDR1 MNHEY, CDR2 SVGAGI. Treatment given: approximately nine-day PBMC culture with coronavirus spike peptide pools or control peptides (ViraFEST assay). This entry is derived from a study of vaccination and CD4 T cells after COVID-19. As for the study in general: Overlapping spike pools from SARS-CoV-2 and HCoV-NL63, HCoV-OC43 and HCoV-229E served as culture stimuli.

This receptor was identified in a human donor who received a COVID-19 vaccine. The sample here was CD4+ T cells from blood, cultured in vitro, taken before SARS-CoV-2 vaccination. The V and J genes are TRBV6-5 and TRBJ1-4; no clear D gene. The CDR3 spells CASSYSMGGGEKLFF. The CDR3 bases are TGTGCCAGCAGTTACAGCATGGGTGGTGGGGAAAAACTGTTTTTT.